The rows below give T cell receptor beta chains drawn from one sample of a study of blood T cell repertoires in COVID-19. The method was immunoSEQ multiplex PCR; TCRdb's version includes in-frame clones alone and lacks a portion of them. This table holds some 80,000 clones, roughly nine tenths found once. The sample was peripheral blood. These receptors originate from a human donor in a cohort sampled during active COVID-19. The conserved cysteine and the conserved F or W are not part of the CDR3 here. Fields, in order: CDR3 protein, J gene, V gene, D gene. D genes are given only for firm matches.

CDR3aa: AGQGMNTEAF; j_gene: TRBJ1-1; v_gene: TRBV30; d_gene: TRBD1
CDR3aa: ASSPSGGSVNEQF; j_gene: TRBJ2-1; v_gene: TRBV4-1; d_gene: TRBD1
CDR3aa: ASSDSTLGQF; j_gene: TRBJ2-1; v_gene: TRBV3-1/TRBV3-2; d_gene: NA
CDR3aa: ASSPTRDRWDQPQH; j_gene: TRBJ1-5; v_gene: TRBV9; d_gene: TRBD1
CDR3aa: ASSQGASGNTIY; j_gene: TRBJ1-3; v_gene: TRBV18; d_gene: TRBD1
CDR3aa: ASSGDRGDTQY; j_gene: TRBJ2-3; v_gene: TRBV11-3; d_gene: TRBD1
CDR3aa: ASSPNLLARSEQY; j_gene: TRBJ2-7; v_gene: TRBV5-4; d_gene: TRBD2
CDR3aa: ASRLGGEGTGELF; j_gene: TRBJ2-2; v_gene: TRBV7-2; d_gene: TRBD2
CDR3aa: ASSSQGQETQY; j_gene: TRBJ2-5; v_gene: TRBV5-1; d_gene: NA
CDR3aa: ASSLRTGQNTGELF; j_gene: TRBJ2-2; v_gene: TRBV9; d_gene: TRBD1
CDR3aa: ASSQDQQNTEAF; j_gene: TRBJ1-1; v_gene: TRBV4-2; d_gene: NA
CDR3aa: ASSPDRDTEAF; j_gene: TRBJ1-1; v_gene: TRBV13; d_gene: TRBD1
CDR3aa: ASSPGPVTPEAF; j_gene: TRBJ1-1; v_gene: TRBV3-1/TRBV3-2; d_gene: NA
CDR3aa: ASSDVATDTQY; j_gene: TRBJ2-3; v_gene: TRBV2; d_gene: NA
CDR3aa: ASSRGEKLF; j_gene: TRBJ1-4; v_gene: TRBV28; d_gene: NA
CDR3aa: ASSWGQGATEAF; j_gene: TRBJ1-1; v_gene: TRBV6-2/TRBV6-3; d_gene: TRBD1
CDR3aa: SASDLGLAGGYEQY; j_gene: TRBJ2-7; v_gene: TRBV20-1; d_gene: TRBD2
CDR3aa: ASSLGAGTGSYEQY; j_gene: TRBJ2-7; v_gene: TRBV7-6; d_gene: TRBD1
CDR3aa: ATAEAAELTDTQY; j_gene: TRBJ2-3; v_gene: TRBV10-3; d_gene: NA
CDR3aa: ASSHGTRGSETQY; j_gene: TRBJ2-5; v_gene: TRBV4-3; d_gene: TRBD2
CDR3aa: ASKPYRGIDQPQH; j_gene: TRBJ1-5; v_gene: TRBV2; d_gene: TRBD1
CDR3aa: ASRQGGRTEAF; j_gene: TRBJ1-1; v_gene: TRBV27; d_gene: NA
CDR3aa: ASSSGAGVGIDEQF; j_gene: TRBJ2-1; v_gene: TRBV5-1; d_gene: NA
CDR3aa: ASSFLGANEQF; j_gene: TRBJ2-1; v_gene: TRBV27; d_gene: NA
CDR3aa: ASSVAAGGNEKLF; j_gene: TRBJ1-4; v_gene: TRBV9; d_gene: NA
CDR3aa: ASSERWVLLSGANVLT; j_gene: TRBJ2-6; v_gene: TRBV2; d_gene: NA
CDR3aa: ASSLGGQGAEAF; j_gene: TRBJ1-1; v_gene: TRBV5-4; d_gene: TRBD1
CDR3aa: ASSLHYPGTGELF; j_gene: TRBJ2-2; v_gene: TRBV27; d_gene: NA
CDR3aa: ASSQTGQGGYGYT; j_gene: TRBJ1-2; v_gene: TRBV4-3; d_gene: TRBD1
CDR3aa: ASSSPGQTLAGELF; j_gene: TRBJ2-2; v_gene: TRBV7-6; d_gene: TRBD1
CDR3aa: ASSWDREQVYEQY; j_gene: TRBJ2-7; v_gene: TRBV7-6; d_gene: TRBD1
CDR3aa: ASSQDTREQY; j_gene: TRBJ2-7; v_gene: TRBV3-1/TRBV3-2; d_gene: NA
CDR3aa: ASSSYVGGGYNEQF; j_gene: TRBJ2-1; v_gene: TRBV7-9; d_gene: NA
CDR3aa: ASSPSRTVYEQY; j_gene: TRBJ2-7; v_gene: TRBV18; d_gene: NA
CDR3aa: ASSVDLLLVTGSTNEQF; j_gene: TRBJ2-1; v_gene: TRBV9; d_gene: NA
CDR3aa: ASSIRLAGHTGELF; j_gene: TRBJ2-2; v_gene: TRBV19; d_gene: TRBD2
CDR3aa: ASSPPSGQKGYT; j_gene: TRBJ1-2; v_gene: TRBV18; d_gene: NA
CDR3aa: ASSPGQGGYNEQF; j_gene: TRBJ2-1; v_gene: TRBV5-8; d_gene: TRBD1
CDR3aa: ASIPTGDLWGHADTQY; j_gene: TRBJ2-3; v_gene: TRBV19; d_gene: NA
CDR3aa: ASSRQGAGANVLT; j_gene: TRBJ2-6; v_gene: TRBV18; d_gene: TRBD1
CDR3aa: ASSVGRETSGANVLT; j_gene: TRBJ2-6; v_gene: TRBV9; d_gene: NA
CDR3aa: ASSLAPASVAGELF; j_gene: TRBJ2-2; v_gene: TRBV7-2; d_gene: NA
CDR3aa: ASSPGTSIVDTQY; j_gene: TRBJ2-3; v_gene: TRBV18; d_gene: TRBD2